This T cell receptor beta chain came from a study of identical twins. As to this clonotype: Antigen specificity is unknown.

TCRdb reanalysed the 5' RACE reads using MiXCR and keeps one entry per CDR3 protein. The sample gives about 660,000 distinct CDR3 sequences, around 8.6% of which show up once; approximately 0.94% is in the top ten. Study-wide points: Sequences that were beta out-of-frame showed weaker excess twin sharing.

The same sample was also studied in work on yellow fever vaccine responses in identical twins.

The sample taken for sequencing was PBMCs. The sequence was obtained from a young woman in good health.

For the CDR3, the DNA is TGTGCCAGTAGTATGGGGGGGACAGGGGGCACTGAGCAGTTCTTC. Translation gives CASSMGGTGGTEQFF. This chain joins TRBV19 and TRBJ2-1; TRBD1 agrees at 12 bases. Trimming cost V 3 bases and J 9 bases; bases outside gene matches: 6. CDR1 and CDR2 from the germline V gene are LNHDA and SQIVND (reference sequence). The CDR3 runs 15 residues.